This entry lists 14 T cell receptor beta chains sequenced from one sample in a study of neurological immune-mediated disorders. Via MiXCR, TCRdb re-called the 5' RACE reads, giving one row per CDR3 protein. The sample includes tens of thousands of distinct CDR3 sequences, roughly 3.2% seen only once; the top ten take about 4%. Sequences were obtained from PBMCs. The origin of the receptors is a man aged 40-49 years with multiple sclerosis.

This clonotype was seen repeatedly, ten times or more. CDR3 nucleotide sequence: TGTGCCAGCAGTGAATGGGGCCAGGCAGATACGCAGTATTTT. It is translated as CASSEWGQADTQYF. The chain joins TRBV25-1 to TRBJ2-3, with D possibly being TRBD1 (5 bases). There are 14 residues in the CDR3. Trimming left V 1 base short and J 4 bases short, with 9 bases between. From germline, CDR1 is MGHDK and CDR2 SYGVNS. The full variable domain, rest sourced from reference TRBV25-1 and TRBJ2-3, is EADIYQTPRYLVIGTGKKITLECSQTMGHDKMYWYQQDPGMELHLIHYSYGVNSTEKGDLSSESTVSRIRTEHFPLTLESARPSHTSQYLCASSEWGQADTQYFGPGTRLTVL.

The chain uses TRBV18 and TRBJ2-3; 7 bases fit TRBD1. CDR3 size: 16 residues. CDR1 is KGHSH, CDR2 LQKENI, per germline. V shed 1 base and J 0 bases; nucleotides not matched to a gene: 4. CDR3 bases: TGTGCCAGCTCACCACTCGGACAGGCTAGCACAGATACGCAGTATTTT. Translation: CASSPLGQASTDTQYF.

This clonotype is labeled as medium-sized. The chain carries TRBV4-2 and TRBJ2-2; D gene ambiguous. V dropped 0 bases and J dropped 5 bases, with 4 bases sitting between them. CDR3 size: 13 residues. CDR1 LGHNA and CDR2 YNFKEQ come from the germline V gene. The CDR3 coding sequence is TGTGCCAGCAGCCAAGACTCAACCGGGGAGCTGTTTTTT. This codes for CASSQDSTGELFF.

This clonotype was counted at least ten times. The V and J genes are TRBV5-1 and TRBJ2-3, with 7 bases lining up with TRBD1. The CDR3 contains 14 residues. CDR1 and CDR2 (germline): SGHRS, YFSETQ. Trimming at V came to 3 bases and at J to 2 bases, leaving 3 bases not matched to a gene. The CDR3 DNA reads as TGCGCCAGCAGCTCCCAGGGGGACACAGATACGCAGTATTTT. As protein: CASSSQGDTDTQYF.

This clonotype was observed at least ten times. The chain is built from TRBV4-1 and TRBJ2-3, with D hard to call. V was cut by 0 bases and J by 4 bases, with 5 bases left in between. CDR3 size: 13 residues. Germline V CDR1 and CDR2: MGHRA, YSYEKL. CDR3 sequence (DNA): TGCGCCAGCAGCCAAGATGGCGCAGATACGCAGTATTTT. Translated, it gives CASSQDGADTQYF.

This clonotype was seen ten or more times. The chain combines TRBV7-9 with TRBJ1-5, with 10 nucleotides matching TRBD1. This CDR3 region has 15 residues. Trimming at V came to 5 bases and at J to 4 bases, leaving 5 bases not matched to a gene. Germline V gene data show CDR1 as SEHNR and CDR2 as FQNEAQ (reference sequence). CDR3 amino acids: CASSTTGGANQPQHF. The CDR3 DNA reads as TGTGCCAGCAGCACGACAGGGGGCGCGAATCAGCCCCAGCATTTT.

This clonotype came up many times. The chain is built from TRBV5-8 and TRBJ2-5; D is perhaps TRBD1 (5 bases). Germline V gene data show CDR1 as SGHTS and CDR2 as YDEGEE. The CDR3 length is 14 residues. Deletions cut 4 bases from V and 4 bases from J, with 14 bases between. The CDR3: CASSSSHGAETQYF. Here the CDR3 DNA reads TGTGCCAGCAGCAGCTCCCATGGGGCAGAGACCCAGTACTTC.

This clonotype was found many times. The chain combines TRBV28 with TRBJ2-7, with D perhaps matching TRBD1 or TRBD2 (5 bases each). This CDR3 is built from 14 residues. Trimming left V 6 bases short and J 8 bases short, with 20 bases between. Per germline, CDR1 MDHEN and CDR2 SYDVKM. This chain's CDR3 is CASSSGTHSLQQYF. In DNA form, the CDR3 reads TGTGCCAGCAGCTCCGGGACCCATAGTCTGCAGCAGTACTTC.

This clonotype appeared many times. The V gene is TRBV6-1, the J gene TRBJ2-2; no clear D. Germline V gene sequence: CDR1 MNHNS, CDR2 SASEGT. The V end was cut by 4 bases, the J end by 4 bases, with 10 bases between. This CDR3 is 14 amino acids long. The CDR3: CASSARRTTGELFF. In DNA, the CDR3 is TGTGCCAGCAGTGCGAGACGGACCACCGGGGAGCTGTTTTTT.

This clonotype was detected many times. The chain recombines TRBV29-1 with TRBJ2-3, with no clear D. The CDR3 contains 16 residues. The V and J ends lost 2 bases and 2 bases respectively, with 17 bases between them. Germline loops: CDR1 SQVTM, CDR2 ANQGSEA. CDR3 sequence (DNA): TGCAGCGTTGAAAGAAGGAAGGGTCAAAACACAGATACGCAGTATTTT. It translates to CSVERRKGQNTDTQYF.

The chain is built from TRBV11-2 and TRBJ2-4; 10 bases fit TRBD1. Losses at the gene ends were 0 bases for V and 5 bases for J; bases not matched to a gene: 7. The germline CDR1 and CDR2 sequences are SGHAT and FQNNGV. This CDR3 is built from 17 residues. This chain's CDR3 is CASSLDSGQGWQNIQYF. CDR3 DNA: TGTGCCAGCAGCTTAGATTCGGGACAGGGGTGGCAAAACATTCAGTACTTC. The complete variable domain, with remaining parts taken from reference TRBV11-2 and TRBJ2-4, reads EAGVAQSPRYKIIEKRQSVAFWCNPISGHATLYWYQQILGQGPKLLIQFQNNGVVDDSQLPKDRFSAERLKGVDSTLKIQPAKLEDSAVYLCASSLDSGQGWQNIQYFGAGTRLSVL.

A word on this clonotype: A read error is possible here, since a much larger clone lies one base away. V is TRBV6-1 and J is TRBJ1-6; D is uncertain. Germline V gene data show CDR1 as MNHNS and CDR2 as SASEGT. The CDR3 is made up of 14 amino acids. Trimming removed 2 bases at V and 9 bases at J, with 11 bases between. CDR3 sequence: CASSEWGVTSPLHF. The CDR3 region has the DNA TGTGCCAGCAGTGAATGGGGTGTGACTTCACCCCTCCACTTT.

This clonotype was seen repeatedly, ten times or more. The chain combines TRBV20-1 with TRBJ2-7, with D possibly matching TRBD1 (6 bases). The V and J ends lost 0 bases and 0 bases respectively, with 24 bases between them. The germline gives CDR1 DFQATT, CDR2 SNEGSKA (reference sequence). CDR3 length: 19 amino acids. Here the CDR3 reads CSARDLRGRGRDNSYEQYF. The CDR3 nucleotides are TGCAGTGCTAGAGATCTTCGGGGTCGCGGCCGGGACAACTCCTACGAGCAGTACTTC.

This clonotype was counted many times. The V and J genes are TRBV7-2 and TRBJ2-5; TRBD1 or TRBD2 may be the D gene (6 bases each). The CDR3 runs 16 residues. V was trimmed by 2 bases and J by 4 bases, leaving 17 bases between them. Per the germline V gene, CDR1 is SGHTA and CDR2 is FQGNSA. The CDR3 loop is CASSLRPRGGGETQYF. The CDR3, as DNA: TGTGCCAGCAGCTTACGCCCCCGAGGGGGAGGAGAGACCCAGTACTTC.